The subject of this entry is one T cell receptor (beta chain). Its binding antigen is unknown. Qualities for individual bases were not recorded, and no much larger clone is one base off. The data are from a study of cytomegalovirus exposure and HLA in healthy donors (dated by TCRdb to 2017 to 2019). For the wider study: In an earlier analysis of 587 of the donors, less than 350 Gb of sequence data and approximately 100 million unique TCR beta sequences from about 179 million T cells were reported. The T cell repertoires of 670 or so subjects were profiled by immunosequencing and related to cytomegalovirus serostatus. In the later analysis, no new phenotypic data were used to find candidate immune exposures; instead, reliance was placed on TCR beta sequences and their occurrence across donors. Roughly 5 DR-DQ haplotypes were handled as single units for association and clustering because linkage in the cohort was strong. Alongside the repertoire data, information on donor age, sex, ethnicity and CMV serostatus was compiled. In a later analysis, previously published TCR beta repertoires from 500 to 750 donors were re-analyzed and high-resolution HLA genotyping was added so that TCR occurrence patterns could be studied. Every discovery cohort repertoire had been produced on one sequencing platform. The aim of the study was to test whether cataloging public T cell receptors could identify signatures of past pathogen exposure. Among the roughly 390 genotyped donors, approximately 81% belonged to the genetic ancestry cluster associated with self-reported Caucasian donors. Among 398 genotyped donors of the cohort, an average of 235,054 unique TCR beta nucleotide sequences were sequenced per donor, roughly a sixth of them non-productive. High-throughput TCR immunosequencing, statistical association of individual TCRs with disease status, and machine learning were combined to predict cytomegalovirus infection status. Typing coverage varied by locus: about 629-640 donors for A, B, C, DRB1 and DQB1; approximately 520 for DQA1; more than 600 for DPA1; around 450 for DPB1. In an earlier analysis of about 590 of the donors, high-throughput TCR beta sequencing was used to judge whether each TCR beta V gene segment behaved as functional or pseudogenic. Around 300 gigabases of sequencing data and approximately 80 million unique TCR sequences were included in an early release covering several hundred HLA-typed donors. Class I and class II HLA loci were covered by the typing at four-digit resolution. In a later genetic analysis, genome-wide SNP genotypes for about three fifths of the roughly 670 donors were used, and that subset was treated as a discovery cohort. A separate validation cohort of about 110 different subjects was used in addition to the roughly 700-subject first cohort. Study-wide findings and limitations: A further reported finding was that TCR beta sequences accurately predicted the HLA-A and HLA-B alleles for most subjects in the first cohort. A later analysis found that TCR association rates varied across HLA loci, with DRB1 alleles showing the most associated TCRs and HLA-C alleles the fewest. The authors suggested that the approach could potentially be extended to other disease states and immunological phenotypes. In vitro tests confirmed that a few of the cytomegalovirus-associated TCR beta chains recognize cytomegalovirus antigens. Compared with equally common non-associated chains, HLA-associated TCR beta chains in a later analysis were more clonally expanded and had lower generation probabilities. Because counts were too low, 15 to 20 rarely observed V segments, including chromosome 9 orphons, were excluded from the earlier analysis of around 590 of the donors. Roughly uniform sequencing depth across donors was assumed in presence/absence analyses, although this assumption may not hold. In a later analysis, most CMV-associated TCR beta chains were found to appear HLA-restricted, with HLA associations seemingly driven largely by CMV exposure. Because HLA typing was missing for some donors at each locus, association tests included only the typed subset. Assigning TCR associations to individual alleles was difficult when HLA alleles, especially DR and DQ, strongly co-occurred. In the study, 150 to 200 TCR beta chains were listed as associated with cytomegalovirus. A later analysis reported that several top co-occurrence clusters appeared linked to parvovirus B19, influenza, CMV and Epstein-Barr virus. Specific HLA alleles were associated with roughly 16,000 TCR beta sequences at a false discovery rate of 0.05 in a later analysis. The 87-base-pair reads could not distinguish some IMGT-functional V segments, including TRBV6-2 and TRBV6-3, so those segments were excluded. V-gene and J-gene trimming of TCR beta chains was associated with a missense DCLRE1C variant in a later genetic analysis, and the association was replicated in an independent cohort. In both the original and validation cohorts, the classifier was reported to diagnose cytomegalovirus status with high specificity and sensitivity. This cohort had only TCR beta chains sequenced, and the lack of alpha or paired-chain data limited which features could be detected. Immune exposure information for the cohort was limited to CMV serostatus. A later genetic analysis reported fewer N-insertions in productive TCRs among donors in an Asian-associated ancestry cluster than the approximately 700-donor mean. Most TCR sequences were observed very rarely across donors, whereas some public TCRs were present in many individuals. An earlier analysis of several hundred of the donors showed that most TCR beta V segments appeared in productive rearrangements either about 90% or about 30% of the time, which broadly matched IMGT annotations. Linkage disequilibrium might explain the correlated functional status among segregating V segments, but an unknown experimental factor could not be excluded. A cluster of highly shared sequence variants was judged likely to represent a technical artifact of the sequencing pipeline.

The CDR3, cysteine through phenylalanine, is 15 amino acids long. The only DNA kept is the CDR3, 45 bases in frame from the first base. Based on the germline V gene, the CDR1 and CDR2 sequences are MNHEY and SVGAGI. V has 9 bases trimmed and J has 4 bases trimmed; junction bases matching no gene number 11. The cohort was made up of about 610 healthy bone marrow donors. Cohort members were all nominally healthy when sampled, although unrecorded immune exposures were likely present. The donor tested CMV seropositive and was one of the 289 seropositive cohort members. Each donor provided a peripheral blood sample, and peripheral blood mononuclear cells were used for TCR beta sequencing. Genomic DNA extraction from the blood cell samples was performed with the Qiagen DNeasy Blood Extraction Kit. Library prep was done by the immunoSEQ multiplex PCR assay. A mixture of 60 forward primers for TCR Vbeta segments and 13 reverse primers for TCR Jbeta segments was used in the multiplex PCR. The CDR3 region of rearranged TCR beta genes was amplified from genomic DNA by a multiplex PCR assay. Amplified TCR beta libraries were sequenced as 87-base-pair reads on the Illumina HiSeq System. Per the authors' processing: In a later analysis, roughly 80 million unique TCR beta chains were counted across the 500 to 850 repertoires, and around 10 million of these chains were shared by at least two donors. Raw reads were error-corrected and collapsed into unique sequences by a nearest-neighbor algorithm in which closely related sequences were merged to remove PCR and sequencing errors. CDR3 sequences were aligned to IMGT reference sequences to assign V, D and J gene segments. For a sequence to be retained, at least a six-nucleotide match to both a V gene segment and a J gene segment was required. A rearrangement was called productive if the CDR3 had no stop codons and remained in frame with V and J, and every other rearrangement was called non-productive. CDR3 was defined according to IMGT convention as the region running from the second conserved V-encoded cysteine to the conserved J-encoded phenylalanine. The earlier analysis of 450 to 750 of the donors excluded any sequence lacking an unambiguous match to a single V gene segment. In an earlier analysis of about 590 of the donors, a V segment was called functional when productive rearrangements were above 56.7%, and segregating when the standard deviation between donors exceeded 5%. A statistical classification framework was developed to diagnose cytomegalovirus status using the catalog of TCR beta chain sequences. In a later analysis, V and J genes were assigned by comparing TCR nucleotide sequences against IMGT/GENE-DB human TR gene sequences. The TCRdist pipeline was used in a later analysis to assign CDR3 sequences and most-parsimonious VDJ recombination scenarios. In a later analysis, each TCR beta chain was defined by its CDR3 amino acid sequence together with its V-gene family, and reads lacking a unique V-gene family were excluded. A later analysis removed 500 to 600 highly shared, low-generation-probability nucleotide sequences to deal with suspected cross-contamination and a sequencing artifact. In a later analysis, a clonal expansion index was calculated for each public chain from normalized within-repertoire ranks of inferred template counts. A later analysis computed generation probabilities with a VDJ recombination model fitted to out-of-frame rearrangements, and checked the results against IGoR. In a later analysis, hypergeometric tests were used to score TCR-TCR, TCR-HLA and TCR-CMV co-occurrence, with a repertoire-size bias correction applied to TCR pairs. A later analysis estimated false discovery rates by permuting HLA or CMV assignments 20 times. In a later analysis, co-occurring TCRs were grouped using DBSCAN, with TCRdist sequence similarity added in when clustering inside HLA-allele-positive subsets. For co-occurrence clustering, repertoires with fewer than 30,000 or more than 120,000 public chains were excluded, along with a handful of repertoires with anomalous nucleotide sharing. The source is immuneACCESS, and TCRdb retained only in-frame sequences with V and J called. Part of the clones is not carried over; for the studies checked, unresolved V genes explain less than half of this, and the remainder is unexplained. D and trimming were read from the DNA, whereas the V and J calls and clone size are those reported in that table. This sample comprises about 180,000 clones, 77% of them detected only once. The top ten hold less than 4.5% of the sample.

The sequenced material came from PBMCs. This chain joins TRBV6-5 to TRBJ2-1; 8 bases in between match TRBD2. The clonotype was recovered from a woman in her sixties in good health and CMV-seropositive. CDR3 region: CASSRRGGSYNEQFF. In nucleotide form, the sequence is TGTGCCAGTTCACGCCGGGGGGGGAGTTACAATGAGCAGTTCTTC.